The rows below give T cell receptor beta chains drawn from one sample of a study of control samples from healthy donors and cancer patients. Clones were read by immunoSEQ multiplex PCR, and TCRdb kept only the in-frame ones, dropping some. The repertoire holds more than 95,000 clones, with about 88% as singletons. Input material: blood. The receptors were gathered from a man between 18 and 35 years old in good health. The CDR3 runs from the conserved cysteine through the conserved F or W. The D gene is left open where the match is weak. For some rows the clone size is stated as once, few or many, or as a class when expanded; others skip it.

d_call,v_call,clone_size,j_call,cdr3_nt,cdr3_aa
.,TRBV6-4,.,TRBJ1-1,TGTGCCAGCAGTGTCGGGGGGCCTAACACTGAAGCTTTCTTT,CASSVGGPNTEAFF
TRBD2,TRBV3-1/TRBV3-2,.,TRBJ2-1,TGTGCCAGCAGCCCGGGACTAGATATCGACTACTCCTACAATGAGCAGTTCTTC,CASSPGLDIDYSYNEQFF
TRBD1,TRBV18,.,TRBJ1-2,TGTGCCAGCTCACCGATCACCGGGACAGGGGATGGCTACACCTTC,CASSPITGTGDGYTF
.,TRBV9,.,TRBJ2-6,TGTGCCAGCAGCGTAGCCTGGCGGGGAACTGGGGCCAACGTCCTGACTTTC,CASSVAWRGTGANVLTF
.,TRBV6-5,.,TRBJ1-1,TGTGCCAGCAGTTACTCGATTTTTATGCGTGGCACTGAAGCTTTCTTT,CASSYSIFMRGTEAFF
.,TRBV5-1,.,TRBJ1-4,TGCGCCAGCAGCTTGAGGGGGATAGGGGAAAAACTGTTTTTT,CASSLRGIGEKLFF
.,TRBV28,.,TRBJ2-7,TGTGCCAGCAGCAGACTTGAGCAGTACTTC,CASSRLEQYF
.,TRBV18,.,TRBJ1-1,TGTGCCAGCTCACCGGGGGAGCCGAGCACTGAAGCTTTCTTT,CASSPGEPSTEAFF
TRBD2,TRBV30,few,TRBJ2-5,TGTGCTACCCCGACTAGCGGGAGAGGGGGAGAGACCCAGTACTTC,CATPTSGRGGETQYF
.,TRBV5-1,.,TRBJ1-1,TGCGCCAGCAGCAAGGGATCGACTCAGCGGGGGAACACTGAAGCTTTCTTT,CASSKGSTQRGNTEAFF
TRBD1,TRBV30,.,TRBJ2-1,TGTGCCTGGACGGGACAGAGGTTTCGGGAGCAGTTCTTC,CAWTGQRFREQFF
.,TRBV29-1,.,TRBJ1-1,TGCAGCGCCGGGACTTGGGCCACTGAAGCTTTCTTT,CSAGTWATEAFF
TRBD1,TRBV7-3,once,TRBJ1-2,TGTGCCAGCAGCATCGCCGGGACAGGGAGCTATGGCTACACCTTC,CASSIAGTGSYGYTF
.,TRBV5-1,.,TRBJ1-1,TGCGCCAGCAGCTTGGTTGGGTTGAACACTGAAGCTTTCTTT,CASSLVGLNTEAFF
.,TRBV4-1,.,TRBJ1-2,TGCGCCAGCAGCCAAGATTGGGAGAGGGGTCCAGGTCCTAACTATGGCTACACCTTC,CASSQDWERGPGPNYGYTF
.,TRBV2,once,TRBJ1-2,TGTGCCAGCAGAGAAAGGACAGCTTCCCCCTATGGCTACACCTTC,CASRERTASPYGYTF
.,TRBV4-1,.,TRBJ1-5,TGCGCCAGCAGCCAAGAGTCCGGGGCCCGCAATCAGCCCCAGCATTTT,CASSQESGARNQPQHF
TRBD1,TRBV19,once,TRBJ2-2,TGTGCCAGTAGTCGACAGGGGTCGAACACCGGGGAGCTGTTTTTT,CASSRQGSNTGELFF
.,TRBV9,.,TRBJ1-1,TGTGCCAGCAGCGTAGGGGTTGGCACTGAAGCTTTCTTT,CASSVGVGTEAFF
.,TRBV10-2,.,TRBJ2-1,TGCGCCGCTCAAGGCGGTAGCTCCTACAATGAGCAGTTCTTC,CAAQGGSSYNEQFF
.,TRBV7-6,.,TRBJ2-2,TGTGCCAGCAGCCCACTCGCCACCGGGGAGCTGTTTTTT,CASSPLATGELFF
.,TRBV19,.,TRBJ2-2,TGTGCCAGTAGTCGGGATGGGAACACCGGGGAGCTGTTTTTT,CASSRDGNTGELFF
TRBD2,TRBV27,.,TRBJ2-1,TGTGCCAGCCGACTAGCGGGGATCTACAATGAGCAGTTCTTC,CASRLAGIYNEQFF
TRBD2,TRBV5-1,.,TRBJ2-7,TGCGCCAGCAGCGTTCGGACTAGCGGAAACTACGAGCAGTACTTC,CASSVRTSGNYEQYF
.,TRBV11-2,.,TRBJ2-7,TGTGCCAGCAGCTTAGATGGCAGGGTGGTCGTCCACGAGCAGTACTTC,CASSLDGRVVVHEQYF
TRBD1,TRBV25-1,.,TRBJ1-4,TGTGCCAGCAGTACAGGGGGAAGAGATGAAAAACTGTTTTTT,CASSTGGRDEKLFF
TRBD2,TRBV19,.,TRBJ2-1,TGTGCCAGTAGTTGGGAGGGAGCGGGCTCCTACAATGAGCAGTTCTTC,CASSWEGAGSYNEQFF
TRBD2,TRBV30,.,TRBJ2-1,TGTGCCTGGAGTCGCCCTAAACTAGCGGGAGTAAATGAGCAGTTCTTC,CAWSRPKLAGVNEQFF
.,TRBV29-1,.,TRBJ2-3,TGCAGCGTTGAATTGTACGGGGTAGATACGCAGTATTTT,CSVELYGVDTQYF